This T cell receptor (beta chain) was sequenced in a study of shared clonotypes between healthy human individuals. Whole-study context: The cohort had two women and a few men, ages 18 to 49. Regarding the study as a whole: Owing to a small donor count, the genetic and exposure-history diversity represented was limited.

The unsorted samples had around 88 million PBMCs used for genomic DNA. Turning to this clone: Antigen specificity is unknown.

Under the authors' procedure: Because ImmunoSEQ provided only junction sequences with no quality scores, the filtering differed. Using immunoSEQ multiplex PCR, the repertoire was profiled, and TCRdb retains in-frame clones only, with some absent. V, J and clone size derive from that table, while D and trimming were established from the DNA sequence. The table shows approximately 500,000 clones, with 60% to 85% occurring only once. The CDR3 is 14 amino acids. Trimming stripped 3 bases from V and 4 bases from J, with 12 bases between. Per germline, CDR1 MDHEN and CDR2 SYDVKM. The chain couples TRBV28 to TRBJ2-5; perhaps TRBD2 as D (5 bases). Sequences were obtained from PBMCs. This receptor was taken from a woman aged 40-49 years in good health. Some clones in this sample may be carry-over from other donors' samples. The CDR3, as DNA: TGTGCCAGCAGTTTGTCGGGGTTGACAGAGACCCAGTACTTC. Amino acid sequence: CASSLSGLTETQYF.